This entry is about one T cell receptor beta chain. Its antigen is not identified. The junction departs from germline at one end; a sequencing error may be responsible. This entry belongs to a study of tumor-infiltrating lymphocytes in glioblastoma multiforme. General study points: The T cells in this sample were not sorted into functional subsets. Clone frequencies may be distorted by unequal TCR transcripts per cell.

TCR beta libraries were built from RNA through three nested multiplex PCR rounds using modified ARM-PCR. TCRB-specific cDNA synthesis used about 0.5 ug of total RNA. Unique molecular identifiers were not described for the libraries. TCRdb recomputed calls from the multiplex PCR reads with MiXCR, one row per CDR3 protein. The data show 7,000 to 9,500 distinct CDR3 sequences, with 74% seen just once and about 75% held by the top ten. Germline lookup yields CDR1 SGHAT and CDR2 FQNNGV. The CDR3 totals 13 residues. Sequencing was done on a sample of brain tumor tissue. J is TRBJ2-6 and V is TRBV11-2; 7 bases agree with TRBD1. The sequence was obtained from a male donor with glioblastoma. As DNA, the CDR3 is TGTGCCAGCAGCTTAACAGGGGCCAAGGTCCTGACTTTC. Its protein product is CASSLTGAKVLTF.